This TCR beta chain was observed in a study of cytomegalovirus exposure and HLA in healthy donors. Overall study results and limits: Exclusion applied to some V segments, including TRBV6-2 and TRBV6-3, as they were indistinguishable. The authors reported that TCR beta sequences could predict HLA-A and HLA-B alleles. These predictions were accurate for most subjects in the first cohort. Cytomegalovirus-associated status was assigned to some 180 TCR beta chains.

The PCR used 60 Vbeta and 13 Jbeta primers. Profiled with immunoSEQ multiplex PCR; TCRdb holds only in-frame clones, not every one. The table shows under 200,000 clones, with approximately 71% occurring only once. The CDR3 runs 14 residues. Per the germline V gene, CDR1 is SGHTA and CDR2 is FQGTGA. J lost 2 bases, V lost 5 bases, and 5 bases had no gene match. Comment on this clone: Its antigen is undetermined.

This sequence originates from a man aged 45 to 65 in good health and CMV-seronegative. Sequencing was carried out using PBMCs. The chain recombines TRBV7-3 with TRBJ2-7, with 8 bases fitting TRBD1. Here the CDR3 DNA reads TGTGCCAGCAGCCCCGACAGGGGTCCCTACGAGCAGTACTTC. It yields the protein CASSPDRGPYEQYF.